The T cell receptor beta chain under discussion was sequenced for a study of T cells after yellow fever vaccination. Notes on the study in general: Subsequent to the booster, the majority of primary-vaccination clones reappeared (around 96% CD4, around 85% CD8). Peaking on day 5 versus 15, the secondary response was faster but weaker.

With 1 base removed from V and 0 bases from J, the gap between germline ends came to 13 bases. Looked up from germline, CDR1 is KGHSH and CDR2 is LQKENI. The CDR3 covers 16 residues. As TCR cDNA was made by 5'RACE template switching, a universal primer site and UMIs were added. Each CDR3 protein is one row after TCRdb ran MiXCR on the 5' RACE reads. The sample has some 320,000 distinct CDR3 sequences, roughly 9.4% seen once. As for this clonotype: The antigen remains undetermined.

The chain joins TRBV18 to TRBJ2-7; D is unresolved. The sequence came from a man aged 18 to 29 who received the YFV17D yellow fever vaccine. The input for sequencing was PBMCs, taken on the day of the first yellow fever vaccination. The CDR3 reads CASSPRSAVSSYEQYF. DNA for the CDR3: TGTGCCAGCTCACCACGGTCCGCGGTAAGCTCCTACGAGCAGTACTTC.